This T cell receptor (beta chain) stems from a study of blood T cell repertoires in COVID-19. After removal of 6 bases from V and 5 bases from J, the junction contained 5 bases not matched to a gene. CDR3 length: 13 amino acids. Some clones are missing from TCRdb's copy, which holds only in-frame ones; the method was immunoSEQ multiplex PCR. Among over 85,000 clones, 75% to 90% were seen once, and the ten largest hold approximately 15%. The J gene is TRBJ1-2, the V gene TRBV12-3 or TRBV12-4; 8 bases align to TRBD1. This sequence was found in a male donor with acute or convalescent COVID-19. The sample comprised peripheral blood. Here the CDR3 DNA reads TGTGCCAGCAGCCCCGACAGGGGTTATGGCTACACCTTC. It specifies CASSPDRGYGYTF.